This is a list of T cell receptor beta chains from one sample in a study of blood T cell repertoires in COVID-19. This table comes from immunoSEQ multiplex PCR, and its TCRdb copy is limited to in-frame clones, with some not included. The data show 100,000 to 120,000 clones, roughly 76% seen once. Input material: peripheral blood. Receptor source: a woman aged 55-69 years with acute or convalescent COVID-19. The CDR3 runs from the conserved cysteine through the conserved F or W. D genes are given only for firm matches. Size tells how often a clone was seen (once, few, many) or the class of an expanded clone, and some rows leave it out.

>TRBD1|TRBJ1-4|-|TRBV7-2
CASSFQGQGGGKLFF
TGTGCCAGCAGCTTTCAGGGACAGGGTGGGGGAAAACTGTTTTTT
>-|TRBJ2-3|-|TRBV5-1
CASSLEGGTDTQYF
TGCGCCAGCAGCTTGGAGGGAGGCACAGATACGCAGTATTTT
>TRBD1|TRBJ2-7|-|TRBV5-6
CASSLGQGIAYEQYF
TGTGCCAGCAGCCTGGGACAGGGGATTGCCTACGAGCAGTACTTC
>-|TRBJ2-7|-|TRBV7-9
CASTLSGDLGQYF
TGTGCCAGCACCCTATCGGGGGACCTAGGGCAGTACTTC
>TRBD2|TRBJ2-7|-|TRBV6-5
CASMRERGVAYEQYF
TGTGCCAGCATGAGAGAGCGGGGGGTAGCCTACGAGCAGTACTTC
>-|TRBJ1-2|-|TRBV5-1
CASSGVGGSYGYTF
TGCGCCAGCAGCGGGGTTGGGGGCAGCTATGGCTACACCTTC
>TRBD1|TRBJ1-2|few|TRBV4-3
CASSQDHFGTGGVGKGYGYTF
TGCGCCAGCAGCCAAGATCATTTCGGGACAGGGGGCGTAGGTAAAGGGTATGGCTACACCTTC
>-|TRBJ2-2|-|TRBV5-1
CASSLAESTGELFF
TGCGCCAGCAGCTTGGCCGAGTCCACCGGGGAGCTGTTTTTT
>TRBD1|TRBJ1-2|-|TRBV4-2
CASSQATGSNYGYTF
TGTGCCAGCAGCCAGGCGACAGGGTCCAACTATGGCTACACCTTC
>-|TRBJ2-4|-|TRBV30
CAWSAPGVGRNIQYF
TGTGCCTGGAGCGCCCCAGGGGTCGGACGAAACATTCAGTACTTC
>-|TRBJ1-6|many|TRBV9
CASSVDPGNSPLHF
TGTGCCAGCAGCGTAGACCCAGGCAATTCACCCCTCCACTTT
>-|TRBJ1-2|-|TRBV28
CASSSTPYGYTF
TGTGCCAGCAGCTCTACCCCCTATGGCTACACCTTC
>-|TRBJ1-4|once|TRBV30
CAWSGLGHSLATNEKLFF
TGTGCCTGGAGCGGGCTGGGGCACTCCCTTGCAACTAATGAAAAACTGTTTTTT
>-|TRBJ1-1|-|TRBV19
CASSMIKGINEAFF
TGTGCCAGTAGTATGATTAAGGGGATTAATGAAGCTTTCTTT
>TRBD1|TRBJ1-2|-|TRBV28
CASSNSGTELGYTF
TGTGCCAGCAGCAACTCCGGGACAGAGCTTGGCTACACCTTC
>TRBD1|TRBJ1-6|-|TRBV19
CASSDRTGINNSPLHF
TGTGCCAGTAGTGACCGGACAGGGATCAATAATTCACCCCTCCACTTT
>-|TRBJ2-5|few|TRBV18
CASSSVHQGQETQYF
TGTGCCAGCTCATCAGTCCACCAGGGGCAAGAGACCCAGTACTTC
>-|TRBJ1-5|few|TRBV19
CASSIREGIQPQHF
TGTGCCAGTAGTATCAGGGAGGGGATACAGCCCCAGCATTTT
>TRBD1|TRBJ2-1|-|TRBV7-3
CASSLTGQYYNEQFF
TGTGCCAGCAGCCTAACGGGACAGTACTACAATGAGCAGTTCTTC
>-|TRBJ1-1|-|TRBV24-1
CATPQGRGTEAFF
TGTGCCACCCCTCAGGGTAGGGGCACTGAAGCTTTCTTT
>TRBD1|TRBJ1-1|few|TRBV18
CASSATGGQGTEAFF
TGTGCCAGCTCAGCTACAGGGGGCCAGGGGACTGAAGCTTTCTTT
>-|TRBJ1-2|-|TRBV19
CASSTLSQGIGGYTF
TGTGCCAGTAGTACCTTGTCACAGGGAATAGGTGGCTACACCTTC
>TRBD1|TRBJ2-7|once|TRBV7-8
CASSPGTDYEQYF
TGTGCCAGCAGCCCTGGGACAGATTACGAGCAGTACTTC
>-|TRBJ1-1|once|TRBV12-3/TRBV12-4
CASSFGGRFEAFF
TGTGCCAGCAGTTTTGGGGGGAGATTTGAAGCTTTCTTT
>-|TRBJ2-1|-|TRBV19
CASSSFAVTYNEQFF
TGTGCCAGTAGTAGTTTTGCGGTAACCTACAATGAGCAGTTCTTC
>-|TRBJ1-5|-|TRBV7-8
CASSLAGGSNQPQHF
TGTGCCAGCAGCTTAGCGGGGGGGAGCAATCAGCCCCAGCATTTT
>-|TRBJ1-1|-|TRBV7-6
CASSLVGARRDSNTEAFF
TGTGCCAGCAGCTTAGTAGGGGCCAGGAGGGATTCGAACACTGAAGCTTTCTTT
>-|TRBJ1-1|-|TRBV3-1/TRBV3-2
CASSPLPPNTEAFF
TGTGCCAGCAGCCCCCTACCTCCGAACACTGAAGCTTTCTTT
>-|TRBJ2-6|-|TRBV19
CASSIFPGANVLTF
TGTGCCAGTAGTATCTTTCCTGGGGCCAACGTCCTGACTTTC
>TRBD1|TRBJ1-6|-|TRBV5-1
CASSTGTGDIYNSPLHF
TGCGCCAGCAGCACCGGGACAGGAGACATTTATAATTCACCCCTCCACTTT
>-|TRBJ1-6|few|TRBV6-5
CASSYSRFDSPLHF
TGTGCCAGCAGTTACAGCAGGTTTGATTCACCCCTCCACTTT
>-|TRBJ1-2|few|TRBV3-1/TRBV3-2
CASSQADARSHGYTF
TGTGCCAGCAGCCAAGCCGACGCACGGAGCCATGGCTACACCTTC
>TRBD1|TRBJ1-6|-|TRBV5-1
CASSLEGQGYSPLHF
TGCGCCAGCAGCTTGGAGGGACAGGGTTATTCACCCCTCCACTTT
>-|TRBJ1-5|-|TRBV7-9
CASSLFRVFQPQHF
TGTGCCAGCAGCTTATTCAGGGTATTCCAGCCCCAGCATTTT
>TRBD1|TRBJ1-1|few|TRBV20-1
CSASPRGEAFF
TGCAGTGCCTCACCCAGGGGGGAAGCTTTCTTT
>-|TRBJ2-5|few|TRBV2
CASSPLGALGETQYF
TGTGCCAGCAGCCCGTTGGGGGCTCTGGGGGAGACCCAGTACTTC
>-|TRBJ2-2|-|TRBV18
CASSPYRTDTGELFF
TGTGCCAGCTCACCATACAGGACCGACACCGGGGAGCTGTTTTTT
>-|TRBJ1-6|-|TRBV27
CASSLSPGLNSPLHF
TGTGCCAGCAGTTTATCTCCAGGTCTTAATTCACCCCTCCACTTT
>TRBD2|TRBJ2-3|once|TRBV9
CASSAGLAGSSDTQYF
TGTGCCAGCAGCGCAGGACTAGCGGGATCTTCAGATACGCAGTATTTT
>-|TRBJ2-1|-|TRBV4-1
CASREGPAYNEQFF
TGCGCCAGCAGGGAGGGACCAGCCTACAATGAGCAGTTCTTC
>-|TRBJ1-6|-|TRBV11-3
CASSQGSRAPLHF
TGTGCCAGCAGCCAGGGGTCGCGGGCACCCCTCCACTTT
>TRBD2|TRBJ2-2|-|TRBV5-4
CASSLRGGLDGELFF
TGTGCCAGCAGCTTGCGGGGGGGCCTGGACGGGGAGCTGTTTTTT
>-|TRBJ2-5|-|TRBV3-1/TRBV3-2
CASSPGDRETQYF
TGTGCCAGCAGCCCGGGAGATAGGGAGACCCAGTACTTC
>-|TRBJ1-1|-|TRBV28
CASSLQGTEAFF
TGTGCCAGCAGCCTACAGGGTACTGAAGCTTTCTTT
>-|TRBJ2-3|-|TRBV5-5
CASSLVARGTDTQYF
TGTGCCAGCAGCTTGGTTGCCAGGGGCACAGATACGCAGTATTTT
>-|TRBJ2-2|-|TRBV5-1
CASSLLDTGELFF
TGCGCCAGCAGCTTGCTAGACACCGGGGAGCTGTTTTTT
>TRBD1|TRBJ1-1|few|TRBV7-9
CASSLPTGGNTEAFF
TGTGCCAGCAGCTTACCGACAGGGGGGAACACTGAAGCTTTCTTT
>-|TRBJ1-1|-|TRBV6-2/TRBV6-3
CASSQAQGTEAFF
TGTGCCAGCAGTCAGGCCCAGGGCACTGAAGCTTTCTTT
>-|TRBJ1-2|-|TRBV6-5
CASISYSPYGYTF
TGTGCCAGCATTTCGTACAGCCCCTATGGCTACACCTTC